A selection of T cell receptor beta chains follows, all from one sample in a study of CD8+CD57+ T cells in acquired aplastic anemia. TCRdb processed the reads anew with MiXCR; each CDR3 protein has one entry. The sample has around 19,000 distinct CDR3 sequences, approximately 39% seen once. Sequences were obtained from CD8+CD57+ T cells sorted from PBMCs. The receptors originated from a human donor with aplastic anemia. Both conserved end residues are part of each CDR3. The order of the fields is J gene, D gene, V gene, clone size, CDR3 DNA, CDR3 protein. A D gene is named only where the DNA matches it firmly. Size is omitted from some rows. Given values are once, few, many or a class for expanded clones.

j_gene: TRBJ2-3; d_gene: .; v_gene: TRBV7-2; abundance: .; CDR3nt: TGTGCCAGCAGCCCGGGGCCCCACACAGATACGCAGTATTTT; CDR3aa: CASSPGPHTDTQYF
j_gene: TRBJ2-7; d_gene: TRBD1; v_gene: TRBV5-1; abundance: .; CDR3nt: TGCGCCAGCAGCAACGGACAGGCCTACGAGCAGTACTTC; CDR3aa: CASSNGQAYEQYF
j_gene: TRBJ2-7; d_gene: TRBD2; v_gene: TRBV5-1; abundance: few; CDR3nt: TGCGCCAGCAGAGAAACTAGCGGGAGTAGCGAGCAGTACTTC; CDR3aa: CASRETSGSSEQYF
j_gene: TRBJ2-3; d_gene: TRBD1; v_gene: TRBV7-9; abundance: .; CDR3nt: TGTGCCAGCAGCTTTTGGATCGGGACAGGGGATAGCACAGATACGCAGTATTTT; CDR3aa: CASSFWIGTGDSTDTQYF
j_gene: TRBJ2-2; d_gene: TRBD2; v_gene: TRBV7-9; abundance: .; CDR3nt: TGTGCCAGCAGCTTACCTTGGACTAGCGGGAGGGCCGGGGAGCTGTTTTTT; CDR3aa: CASSLPWTSGRAGELFF
j_gene: TRBJ1-5; d_gene: .; v_gene: TRBV10-3; abundance: few; CDR3nt: TGTGCCATCAGTGTAGGATTTAATCAGCCCCAGCATTTT; CDR3aa: CAISVGFNQPQHF
j_gene: TRBJ2-7; d_gene: .; v_gene: TRBV7-2; abundance: few; CDR3nt: TGTGCCAGCAGCCCGACAGGTTACGAGCAGTACTTC; CDR3aa: CASSPTGYEQYF
j_gene: TRBJ2-7; d_gene: .; v_gene: TRBV6-5; abundance: few; CDR3nt: TGTGCCAGCAGATACCCCCAGGGGCGAGAGCAGTACTTC; CDR3aa: CASRYPQGREQYF
j_gene: TRBJ1-1; d_gene: .; v_gene: TRBV5-1; abundance: few; CDR3nt: TGCGCCAGCAGCAAGCAGGGTAACACTGAAGCTTTCTTT; CDR3aa: CASSKQGNTEAFF
j_gene: TRBJ2-7; d_gene: TRBD1; v_gene: TRBV10-3; abundance: few; CDR3nt: TGTGCCATCAGTGAGTCGCCGGGACAGTTCCCCTACGAGCAGTACTTC; CDR3aa: CAISESPGQFPYEQYF
j_gene: TRBJ2-1; d_gene: TRBD1; v_gene: TRBV15; abundance: once; CDR3nt: TGTGCCACCAGCAGCTCATTTCCGGGACAGGGGTTGAATGAGCAGTTCTTC; CDR3aa: CATSSSFPGQGLNEQFF
j_gene: TRBJ2-6; d_gene: TRBD1; v_gene: TRBV5-1; abundance: few; CDR3nt: TGCGCCAGCAGCTTGGCCGGGGACAGGGGTTCCTCTGGGGCCAACGTCCTGACTTTC; CDR3aa: CASSLAGDRGSSGANVLTF
j_gene: TRBJ1-2; d_gene: TRBD1; v_gene: TRBV7-9; abundance: few; CDR3nt: TGTGCCAGCAGCCCTCCGGGACAGGGGGCAACCTACTCTGGAAACACCTTC; CDR3aa: CASSPPGQGATYSGNTF
j_gene: TRBJ2-5; d_gene: TRBD2; v_gene: TRBV7-3; abundance: few; CDR3nt: TGTGCCAGCAGCCGGCAGACTAGCGGAGATCAAGAGACCCAGTACTTC; CDR3aa: CASSRQTSGDQETQYF
j_gene: TRBJ2-3; d_gene: TRBD2; v_gene: TRBV20-1; abundance: many; CDR3nt: TGCAGTGCTAGCGGCGGGAGGGCGACAGATACGCAGTATTTT; CDR3aa: CSASGGRATDTQYF
j_gene: TRBJ2-7; d_gene: TRBD2; v_gene: TRBV20-1; abundance: few; CDR3nt: TGCAGTGCTAGAGGGCTAGCGGGAGGTGGCGAGCAGTACTTC; CDR3aa: CSARGLAGGGEQYF
j_gene: TRBJ2-5; d_gene: .; v_gene: TRBV6-2/TRBV6-3; abundance: .; CDR3nt: TGTGCCAGCAGTACCTTCCAAGGGACCCAGTACTTC; CDR3aa: CASSTFQGTQYF
j_gene: TRBJ1-5; d_gene: .; v_gene: TRBV10-3; abundance: .; CDR3nt: TGTGCCAGCAGCAACAGGGTCGAGGAAAGTCAGCCCCAGCATTTT; CDR3aa: CASSNRVEESQPQHF
j_gene: TRBJ2-3; d_gene: TRBD1; v_gene: TRBV20-1; abundance: many; CDR3nt: TGCAGTGCTAGCATACAGGGGACAGATACGCAGTATTTT; CDR3aa: CSASIQGTDTQYF
j_gene: TRBJ1-2; d_gene: .; v_gene: TRBV20-1; abundance: .; CDR3nt: TGCAGTGCTCTCAAGTTCACGGGGGGAGGCTACACCTTC; CDR3aa: CSALKFTGGGYTF
j_gene: TRBJ1-1; d_gene: TRBD1; v_gene: TRBV7-6; abundance: .; CDR3nt: TGTGCCAGCAGCTCGGGACAGATCGGGGAAGCTTTCTTT; CDR3aa: CASSSGQIGEAFF
j_gene: TRBJ1-2; d_gene: .; v_gene: TRBV6-2/TRBV6-3; abundance: many; CDR3nt: TGTGCCAGCACCCCGACAGAGAACTATGGCTACACCTTC; CDR3aa: CASTPTENYGYTF
j_gene: TRBJ2-5; d_gene: .; v_gene: TRBV20-1; abundance: few; CDR3nt: TGCAGTGCCTGGCATCCCCAAGAGACCCAGTACTTC; CDR3aa: CSAWHPQETQYF
j_gene: TRBJ2-6; d_gene: .; v_gene: TRBV20-1; abundance: .; CDR3nt: TGCAGTGCTAGAGGGCAGACTGGGGCCAACGTCCTGACTTTC; CDR3aa: CSARGQTGANVLTF
j_gene: TRBJ2-2; d_gene: .; v_gene: TRBV20-1; abundance: few; CDR3nt: TGCAGTGCCAACCAGGCCGACAGGCCAAACACCGGGGAGCTGTTTTTT; CDR3aa: CSANQADRPNTGELFF
j_gene: TRBJ1-1; d_gene: .; v_gene: TRBV25-1; abundance: .; CDR3nt: TGTGCCAGCAGTGCCCGGGGGGGGGCGCGGGCTGAAGCTTTCTTT; CDR3aa: CASSARGGARAEAFF
j_gene: TRBJ1-1; d_gene: .; v_gene: TRBV7-6; abundance: few; CDR3nt: TGTGCCAGCAGCTACTTTGGAGGGGCGAACACTGAAGCTTTCTTT; CDR3aa: CASSYFGGANTEAFF
j_gene: TRBJ2-1; d_gene: .; v_gene: TRBV10-1; abundance: .; CDR3nt: TGCGCCAGCAGTGAGTCAGCGGGAAGGGGGCCAATCCACTCCTACAATGAGCAGTTCTTC; CDR3aa: CASSESAGRGPIHSYNEQFF
j_gene: TRBJ2-7; d_gene: .; v_gene: TRBV7-9; abundance: .; CDR3nt: TGTGCCAGCAGCTTAGCGGGTTTCGGGACTGCTACCTACGAGCAGTACTTC; CDR3aa: CASSLAGFGTATYEQYF
j_gene: TRBJ2-7; d_gene: TRBD2; v_gene: TRBV3-1; abundance: many; CDR3nt: TGTGCCAGCAGCCCCCCGGCTAGCGGCCTCGAGCAGTACTTC; CDR3aa: CASSPPASGLEQYF
j_gene: TRBJ2-7; d_gene: TRBD2; v_gene: TRBV7-9; abundance: .; CDR3nt: TGTGCCAGCAGCTCACCCCCTCAGGGAGGGGTAGACTACGAGCAGTACTTC; CDR3aa: CASSSPPQGGVDYEQYF
j_gene: TRBJ1-2; d_gene: .; v_gene: TRBV9; abundance: .; CDR3nt: TGTGCCAGCAGCGTAGGCCAGGGGATCTATGGCTACACCTTC; CDR3aa: CASSVGQGIYGYTF
j_gene: TRBJ1-2; d_gene: .; v_gene: TRBV7-6; abundance: .; CDR3nt: TGTGCCAGCAGCCCCAAGGAATCATCAAGCTACACCTTC; CDR3aa: CASSPKESSSYTF
j_gene: TRBJ2-3; d_gene: .; v_gene: TRBV12-3/TRBV12-4; abundance: .; CDR3nt: TGTGCCAGCAGCACGGGGGCAGATACGCAGTATTTT; CDR3aa: CASSTGADTQYF
j_gene: TRBJ2-7; d_gene: .; v_gene: TRBV30; abundance: .; CDR3nt: TGTGACTGGAGTTCAGACGTGTGCTCTTCCGATCTCCATCCCAGCTACGAGCAGTACTTC; CDR3aa: CDWSSDVCSSDLHPSYEQYF
j_gene: TRBJ2-3; d_gene: TRBD2; v_gene: TRBV11-2; abundance: many; CDR3nt: TGTGCCAGCAGCTTCGCATTCGGCGGGGGGGAAGCTCCGACAGATACGCAGTATTTT; CDR3aa: CASSFAFGGGEAPTDTQYF
j_gene: TRBJ2-3; d_gene: TRBD2; v_gene: TRBV10-1; abundance: .; CDR3nt: TGCGCCAGCAGTGAGTCGAGCGCCGGGACTAGGGGAGATACGCAGTATTTT; CDR3aa: CASSESSAGTRGDTQYF
j_gene: TRBJ1-2; d_gene: TRBD1; v_gene: TRBV15; abundance: .; CDR3nt: TGTGCCACCAGCAGAGATCTTGGGACAGGGGCGGGCTATGGCTACACCTTC; CDR3aa: CATSRDLGTGAGYGYTF
j_gene: TRBJ1-2; d_gene: .; v_gene: TRBV6-2/TRBV6-3; abundance: few; CDR3nt: TGTGCCAGCAGTGAACGAGTAGGCTACACCTTC; CDR3aa: CASSERVGYTF
j_gene: TRBJ2-5; d_gene: TRBD1; v_gene: TRBV5-1; abundance: .; CDR3nt: TGCGCCAGCAGCTCGGGGACAGATCAAGAGACCCAGTACTTC; CDR3aa: CASSSGTDQETQYF
j_gene: TRBJ1-3; d_gene: .; v_gene: TRBV19; abundance: .; CDR3nt: TGTGCCAGTAGCGGACGGGACTCTGGAAACACCATATATTTT; CDR3aa: CASSGRDSGNTIYF
j_gene: TRBJ2-1; d_gene: TRBD1; v_gene: TRBV20-1; abundance: few; CDR3nt: TGCAGTGCTAGCAAGACAGGGAGTGGGATTGAGCAGTTCTTC; CDR3aa: CSASKTGSGIEQFF
j_gene: TRBJ2-1; d_gene: .; v_gene: TRBV5-4; abundance: .; CDR3nt: .; CDR3aa: CASSPVFSGNTIYFGEGYNEQFF
j_gene: TRBJ2-7; d_gene: .; v_gene: TRBV10-3; abundance: few; CDR3nt: TGTGCCATCAGTGAATCCGGGGGGCTAACCTACGAGCAGTACTTC; CDR3aa: CAISESGGLTYEQYF
j_gene: TRBJ1-6; d_gene: .; v_gene: TRBV24-1; abundance: few; CDR3nt: TGTGCCACCAGTTCTCAGGGAGCGGACTCACCCCTCCACTTT; CDR3aa: CATSSQGADSPLHF
j_gene: TRBJ1-6; d_gene: .; v_gene: TRBV20-1; abundance: many; CDR3nt: TGCAGTGCTGAGATCTGGGATTCACCCCTCCACTTT; CDR3aa: CSAEIWDSPLHF
j_gene: TRBJ2-7; d_gene: .; v_gene: TRBV20-1; abundance: .; CDR3nt: TGCAGTGCTAGAGACAGGAGAGTTTCCTACGAGCAGTACTTC; CDR3aa: CSARDRRVSYEQYF
j_gene: TRBJ2-1; d_gene: TRBD2; v_gene: TRBV24-1; abundance: .; CDR3nt: TGTGCCACCAGTGAAGGCGGGAGGCCGACCTACAATGAGCAGTTCTTC; CDR3aa: CATSEGGRPTYNEQFF
j_gene: TRBJ2-2; d_gene: .; v_gene: TRBV2; abundance: .; CDR3nt: TGTGCCAGCAGCACAATTACAGGGGAGAACACCGGGGGGCTGTTTTTT; CDR3aa: CASSTITGENTGGLFF
j_gene: TRBJ1-2; d_gene: .; v_gene: TRBV5-1; abundance: .; CDR3nt: TGTGCCAGCAGCCCTCCAGGGATCTATGGCTACACCTTC; CDR3aa: CASSPPGIYGYTF
j_gene: TRBJ2-7; d_gene: .; v_gene: TRBV10-2; abundance: .; CDR3nt: TGTGCCAGCAGGGGGGGGGGGGTGGGTGGGGAGCAGCGGTACTTC; CDR3aa: CASRGGGVGGEQRYF
j_gene: TRBJ2-1; d_gene: .; v_gene: TRBV7-2; abundance: few; CDR3nt: TGTGCCAGCAGCTTAGCCGGGTTCCACAATGAGCAGTTCTTC; CDR3aa: CASSLAGFHNEQFF
j_gene: TRBJ2-5; d_gene: TRBD2; v_gene: TRBV7-6; abundance: .; CDR3nt: TGTGCCAGCAGCTTAGTCGCTAGCGGGGGACTATCGGGTAGGGAGACCCAGTACTTC; CDR3aa: CASSLVASGGLSGRETQYF